These 17 T cell receptor beta chains were sequenced from one sample in a study of blood T cell repertoires in COVID-19. The data were produced by immunoSEQ multiplex PCR, yet TCRdb's version contains in-frame clones alone and is incomplete. In the table there are about 140,000 clones, around nine tenths of which are singletons. The source material was peripheral blood. The receptors come from a middle-aged woman with acute or convalescent COVID-19.

The genes are TRBV18 and TRBJ1-1, with 8 bases fitting TRBD1. This CDR3 region has 14 residues. Germline assignment: CDR1 KGHSH and CDR2 LQKENI. With V trimmed by 10 bases and J by 2 bases, 9 bases remained unmatched. This CDR3 is CATLPGGPNTEAFF. CDR3 in DNA: TGTGCCACCTTACCAGGGGGCCCTAACACTGAAGCTTTCTTT.

The genes are TRBV6-6 and TRBJ2-2, with 10 nucleotides matching TRBD1. J lost 6 bases, V lost 5 bases, and 15 bases had no gene match. This CDR3 spans 18 amino acids. Germline assignment: CDR1 MNHNY and CDR2 SVGAGI (reference sequence). In DNA, the CDR3 is TGTGCCAGCAGTCCCCAGAGACCGGGACAGGGGTGGGCCGGGGAGCTGTTTTTT. Translation gives CASSPQRPGQGWAGELFF.

The chain joins TRBV6-5 to TRBJ1-5, with D possibly being TRBD1 (6 bases). The V end lost 6 bases, the J end lost 6 bases, and 12 bases lay between the germline ends. From germline, CDR1 is MNHEY and CDR2 SVGAGI. The length of the CDR3 is 13 residues. The CDR3 sequence: CASRQGFGQPQHF. The CDR3 DNA is TGTGCCAGCAGACAGGGTTTCGGTCAGCCCCAGCATTTT.

Regarding this clone: One end of the junction is discordant with germline, which a read error may explain. The chain is built from TRBV12-3 or TRBV12-4 and TRBJ2-7; possibly TRBD2 for D (6 bases). The CDR3 is 11 amino acids. CDR3: CASSLGSGPNF. For the CDR3, the DNA is TGTGCCAGCAGTTTAGGTAGCGGCCCCAACTTC.

The chain links TRBV20-1 to TRBJ1-1; 7 positions agree with TRBD1. Trimming cost V 1 base and J 8 bases; bases outside gene matches: 1. The germline CDR1 and CDR2 sequences are DFQATT and SNEGSKA (reference sequence). This CDR3 is built from 11 residues. The CDR3 region is CSARAGQEAFF. As DNA, the CDR3 is TGCAGTGCTAGAGCGGGACAGGAAGCTTTCTTT.

The chain recombines TRBV5-1 with TRBJ2-2; no clear D gene. CDR1 is SGHRS, CDR2 YFSETQ, per germline. Trimming removed 5 bases from V and 7 bases from J, with 6 bases in between. The length of the CDR3 is 11 residues. This CDR3 reads CASSSIGELFF. The CDR3 DNA sequence: TGCGCCAGCAGTTCTATCGGGGAGCTGTTTTTT.

The chain employs TRBV5-6 and TRBJ2-4, with D perhaps TRBD2 (5 bases). CDR1 and CDR2 from the germline V gene are SGHDT and YYEEEE. V was cut by 4 bases and J by 4 bases, with 12 bases left in between. This CDR3 is 14 amino acids long. The CDR3 nucleotides read TGTGCCAGCAGCCCCTACGGGATAAAAAACATTCAGTACTTC. Residues: CASSPYGIKNIQYF.

This chain connects TRBV6-6 to TRBJ2-2; TRBD1 agrees at 8 bases. In germline, CDR1 is MNHNY, CDR2 SVGAGI (reference sequence). After removal of 4 bases from V and 4 bases from J, the junction contained 8 bases not matched to a gene. The CDR3 runs 16 residues. CDR3 loop: CASSSKDRVGTGELFF. Written as DNA, the CDR3 is TGTGCCAGCAGTTCCAAGGACAGGGTGGGCACCGGGGAGCTGTTTTTT.

V and J are TRBV9 and TRBJ2-5; possibly TRBD2 for D (5 bases). This CDR3 spans 13 amino acids. Trimming removed 5 bases at V and 5 bases at J, with 13 bases between. CDR1 and CDR2 (germline): SGDLS, YYNGEE. The CDR3 protein is CASSGGRGETQYF. The DNA of the CDR3 is TGTGCCAGCAGTGGTGGCCGAGGGGAGACCCAGTACTTC.

This rearrangement joins TRBV10-3 to TRBJ2-3, with 12 bases matching TRBD2. The junction had 2 bases not matched to a gene; V was cut back by 6 bases and J by 1 base. Germline values: CDR1 ENHRY, CDR2 SYGVKD. This CDR3 has 15 residues. The CDR3 DNA sequence: TGTGCCATCAGCGGGACTAGCGGGCGCACAGATACGCAGTATTTT. Protein: CAISGTSGRTDTQYF.

The rearrangement joins TRBV4-3 to TRBJ2-5, with no clear D. The CDR3 runs to 13 residues. The V gene lost 0 bases and the J gene lost 9 bases, with 11 bases spanning the gap. Germline V CDR1 and CDR2: LGHNA, YSLEER. The CDR3 nucleotides read TGCGCCAGCAGCCAAGAAGAACTCTCTCCCCAGTACTTC. Its protein is CASSQEELSPQYF.

The V gene is TRBV7-2, the J gene TRBJ1-1; D unresolved. The germline V and J ends were trimmed by 3 bases and 5 bases, with 13 bases remaining between them. Germline CDR1 reads SGHTA; CDR2 reads FQGNSA. The CDR3 sequence is 14 residues long. The CDR3 nucleotides read TGTGCCAGCAGCTTTTCGTGGGAGGGAACTGAAGCTTTCTTT. Its translation is CASSFSWEGTEAFF.

The rearrangement uses TRBV6-5 and TRBJ1-4; 7 bases match TRBD1. The length of the CDR3 is 15 residues. In germline, CDR1 is MNHEY, CDR2 SVGAGI. V gave up 0 bases and J gave up 8 bases; unmatched junction bases: 6. The CDR3 is CASSYSKGRGEKLFF. The CDR3 coding sequence is TGTGCCAGCAGTTACTCGAAGGGCAGGGGGGAAAAACTGTTTTTT.

A word on this clone: The CDR3 does not close with the conserved phenylalanine or tryptophan, likely indicating a read error. It is unclear where the CDR3 begins or ends on the DNA, so no DNA is shown, and the CDR3 is as TCRdb lists it. This chain joins TRBV12-2 and TRBJ1-1. TRBV12-2 is marked as a pseudogene. Including both end residues, the CDR3 is 10 amino acids long. The CDR3 sequence is CASRPRASPV.

The genes are TRBV5-1 and TRBJ2-3, with a weak D call TRBD1 (6 bases). The CDR3 runs to 15 residues. Germline CDR1 is SGHRS and CDR2 is YFSETQ. The ends were cut back, 7 bases at V and 0 bases at J, with 15 bases in the middle. CDR3 nucleotides: TGCGCCAGCTCGGGTGGACAGTTAAGCACAGATACGCAGTATTTT. Protein sequence: CASSGGQLSTDTQYF. Combining the CDR3 with reference TRBV5-1 and TRBJ2-3 gives the whole variable domain KAGVTQTPRYLIKTRGQQVTLSCSPISGHRSVSWYQQTPGQGLQFLFEYFSETQRNKGNFPGRFSGRQFSNSRSEMNVSTLELGDSALYLCASSGGQLSTDTQYFGPGTRLTVL.

The chain has TRBV29-1 and TRBJ1-1; D gene ambiguous. The CDR3 totals 15 residues. Deletions cut 5 bases from V and 0 bases from J, with 16 bases between. Germline V gene lookup returns CDR1 SQVTM and CDR2 ANQGSEA. The CDR3 reads CSVLGSREMNTEAFF. Here the CDR3 DNA reads TGCAGCGTTTTGGGCAGCAGAGAGATGAACACTGAAGCTTTCTTT.

A few counts support this clone. The chain employs TRBV9 and TRBJ1-2; D not resolved. Looked up from germline, CDR1 is SGDLS and CDR2 is YYNGEE. V was cut by 4 bases and J by 1 base, with 11 bases left in between. This CDR3 has 14 residues. CDR3 residues: CASSHSPVNYGYTF. The CDR3 DNA is TGTGCCAGCAGCCATAGCCCCGTTAACTATGGCTACACCTTC.